Listed below are T cell receptor beta chains from one sample, sequenced in a study of T cell responses to AZD1222 COVID-19 vaccine. Sequencing used immunoSEQ multiplex PCR; TCRdb keeps in-frame clones, though not all of them. Of around 95,000 clones in the sample, roughly 88% are singletons; the top ten hold around 3%. The specimen was peripheral blood, collected on day 0 of AZD1222 vaccination. The source of these receptors is an adult in good health. Each CDR3 is given with its conserved first and last residue. A D gene is named only where the DNA matches it firmly. Clone size, where shown, is once, few, many, or a class for clones that have expanded.

DNA: TGTGCCACCAGCAGAGCGTATAATTACGAGCAGTACTTC; CDR3: CATSRAYNYEQYF; size: NA; D: NA; J: TRBJ2-7; V: TRBV15
DNA: TGTGCCAGCCATAGGACAGGGCTCTGCTATGGCTACACCTTC; CDR3: CASHRTGLCYGYTF; size: NA; D: TRBD1; J: TRBJ1-2; V: TRBV6-4
DNA: TGTGCCAGCAGCAAAGACAGGGGAAGCACTGAAGCTTTCTTT; CDR3: CASSKDRGSTEAFF; size: NA; D: TRBD1; J: TRBJ1-1; V: TRBV9
DNA: TGTGCCAGCAGTGAAGCGGGGGGGAGTATCTACAATGAGCAGTTCTTC; CDR3: CASSEAGGSIYNEQFF; size: NA; D: TRBD2; J: TRBJ2-1; V: TRBV6-1
DNA: TGCGCCAGCAGCCGACTAGCGGGAAGGGCCGAGCAGTACTTC; CDR3: CASSRLAGRAEQYF; size: few; D: TRBD2; J: TRBJ2-7; V: TRBV4-1
DNA: TGTGCCAGCAGCCCCGGGACAGCCGAAGCTTTCTTT; CDR3: CASSPGTAEAFF; size: NA; D: TRBD1; J: TRBJ1-1; V: TRBV3-1/TRBV3-2
DNA: TGTGCCAGCAGCCCCGGAGGAGGGGCCTCAGATACGCAGTATTTT; CDR3: CASSPGGGASDTQYF; size: NA; D: NA; J: TRBJ2-3; V: TRBV5-4
DNA: TGTGCCAGCAGCTTACTCGGAACTAAACAGGGGGCCCCAGATACGCAGTATTTT; CDR3: CASSLLGTKQGAPDTQYF; size: NA; D: TRBD1; J: TRBJ2-3; V: TRBV7-6
DNA: TGTGCCAGTAGCCTTGCAGATCGACCCCTCCACTTT; CDR3: CASSLADRPLHF; size: once; D: NA; J: TRBJ1-6; V: TRBV19
DNA: TGTGCCAGCAGCCCCTATGGACAGGCCGCCAGCGAAAAACTGTTTTTT; CDR3: CASSPYGQAASEKLFF; size: NA; D: TRBD1; J: TRBJ1-4; V: TRBV11-2
DNA: TGTGCCAGCAGTGGGACTAGCGGGAGGGGCTATGAGCAGTTCTTC; CDR3: CASSGTSGRGYEQFF; size: NA; D: TRBD2; J: TRBJ2-1; V: TRBV28
DNA: TGTGCCAGCAGTGAAAGCCTACCAGATACGCAGTATTTT; CDR3: CASSESLPDTQYF; size: NA; D: NA; J: TRBJ2-3; V: TRBV2
DNA: TGCGCCAGCAGCCAAACCCTTACAGGATTGTATGGCTACACCTTC; CDR3: CASSQTLTGLYGYTF; size: NA; D: NA; J: TRBJ1-2; V: TRBV4-3
DNA: TGTGCCAGCAGCCCGTCGGGGGCTCCTAACTATGGCTACACCTTC; CDR3: CASSPSGAPNYGYTF; size: NA; D: NA; J: TRBJ1-2; V: TRBV13
DNA: TGTGCCAGCAGCGAGCCGCCGCAAAATTCCTTTGTCTACGAGCAGTACTTC; CDR3: CASSEPPQNSFVYEQYF; size: NA; D: NA; J: TRBJ2-7; V: TRBV7-6
DNA: TGTGCCAGCAGTTTACCTCCCTCCCAGCAGTACTTC; CDR3: CASSLPPSQQYF; size: NA; D: NA; J: TRBJ2-7; V: TRBV28
DNA: TGCAGCGTCATCGACGGTCGGGCCCCCTACGAGCAGTACTTC; CDR3: CSVIDGRAPYEQYF; size: NA; D: NA; J: TRBJ2-7; V: TRBV29-1
DNA: TGCAGCGTTGCTCCGGGCTCCAGCGGGGATACGCAGTATTTT; CDR3: CSVAPGSSGDTQYF; size: NA; D: NA; J: TRBJ2-3; V: TRBV29-1
DNA: TGTGCCAGCAGCCGAGCGGGATCCTACAATGAGCAGTTCTTC; CDR3: CASSRAGSYNEQFF; size: NA; D: TRBD2; J: TRBJ2-1; V: TRBV7-3
DNA: TGCGCCAGCGGTACGACTAGCGGGAGACTTTACGAGCAGTACTTC; CDR3: CASGTTSGRLYEQYF; size: NA; D: TRBD2; J: TRBJ2-7; V: TRBV5-1
DNA: TGTGCCAGTAGTATAGGTCCAGGGAGAGGCACCGGGGAGCTGTTTTTT; CDR3: CASSIGPGRGTGELFF; size: NA; D: NA; J: TRBJ2-2; V: TRBV19
DNA: TGTGCCAGCAGCCTCCCCTCCTACGAGCAGTACTTC; CDR3: CASSLPSYEQYF; size: NA; D: NA; J: TRBJ2-7; V: TRBV6-5
DNA: TGTGCCAGCACTCGACAGGGGATTCAAGAGACCCAGTACTTC; CDR3: CASTRQGIQETQYF; size: NA; D: TRBD1; J: TRBJ2-5; V: TRBV13
DNA: TGTGCCAGCAGTTTCTACTCAGGGAACTATGGCTACACCTTC; CDR3: CASSFYSGNYGYTF; size: NA; D: NA; J: TRBJ1-2; V: TRBV28
DNA: TGCGCCAGCAGCTTGTCCCTACTAGCGGGAGTAGGTCCCGGTGGCACAGATACGCAGTATTTT; CDR3: CASSLSLLAGVGPGGTDTQYF; size: once; D: TRBD2; J: TRBJ2-3; V: TRBV5-1
DNA: TGTGCCTGCAGGGGACAGGGTGAAGCCACTGAAGCTTTCTTT; CDR3: CACRGQGEATEAFF; size: NA; D: TRBD1; J: TRBJ1-1; V: TRBV30
DNA: TGTGCCAGCAGAGGAATGAATCAGCCCCAGCATTTT; CDR3: CASRGMNQPQHF; size: NA; D: NA; J: TRBJ1-5; V: TRBV27
DNA: TGTGCCACCAGTGAGGACAGGGGCGCAGCCAAAAACATTCAGTACTTC; CDR3: CATSEDRGAAKNIQYF; size: NA; D: TRBD1; J: TRBJ2-4; V: TRBV24-1
DNA: TGTGCCAGCAGCTTAGGAGGGGTCGCCGGGGAGCTGTTTTTT; CDR3: CASSLGGVAGELFF; size: NA; D: NA; J: TRBJ2-2; V: TRBV7-2
DNA: TGTGCCAGCAGCGAGGCTCCGGGACTAGCGGGATATAATGAGCAGTTCTTC; CDR3: CASSEAPGLAGYNEQFF; size: NA; D: TRBD2; J: TRBJ2-1; V: TRBV9
DNA: TGTGCCAGCAGCCGTGACAACTCCTACGAGCAGTACTTC; CDR3: CASSRDNSYEQYF; size: NA; D: NA; J: TRBJ2-7; V: TRBV7-9
DNA: TGTGCCAGTATTTCGGGTGTTAGCGGGAGTGGTAGCACCGGGGAGCTGTTTTTT; CDR3: CASISGVSGSGSTGELFF; size: once; D: TRBD2; J: TRBJ2-2; V: TRBV19
DNA: TGTGCCAGCTCTCCCCCCGACCGATATGGCTACACCTTC; CDR3: CASSPPDRYGYTF; size: NA; D: NA; J: TRBJ1-2; V: TRBV18
DNA: TGTGCCAGCAGCTTAGATCCCCTGCTCGGCGGGGGTCAGCCCCAGCATTTT; CDR3: CASSLDPLLGGGQPQHF; size: once; D: NA; J: TRBJ1-5; V: TRBV7-9
DNA: TGTGCCATCAGGGGGGCGCAGGAAGCTGAAGCTTTCTTT; CDR3: CAIRGAQEAEAFF; size: NA; D: NA; J: TRBJ1-1; V: TRBV10-3
DNA: TGTGCCAGCAGCGGACATCGGAGTCCTAGCACAGATACGCAGTATTTT; CDR3: CASSGHRSPSTDTQYF; size: NA; D: NA; J: TRBJ2-3; V: TRBV2
DNA: TGTGCCAGCAGCGGGGAGGGACAGGGGACCCCTTGGTATGGCTACACCTTC; CDR3: CASSGEGQGTPWYGYTF; size: NA; D: TRBD1; J: TRBJ1-2; V: TRBV9
DNA: TGTGCCAGCAGTAAGAACCGGGACTCATCCTATGGCTACACCTTC; CDR3: CASSKNRDSSYGYTF; size: NA; D: NA; J: TRBJ1-2; V: TRBV6-5
DNA: TGCGCCAGCAGCCAAGATAGGACGCAGGGAAGAGGCTACACCTTC; CDR3: CASSQDRTQGRGYTF; size: NA; D: NA; J: TRBJ1-2; V: TRBV4-1
DNA: TGTGCCAGCAGTGACACCGACAGGGATGAAGCTTTCTTT; CDR3: CASSDTDRDEAFF; size: NA; D: TRBD1; J: TRBJ1-1; V: TRBV6-4
DNA: TGTGCTAGTGGTTTGTCAGGGCAGGGGGCTAACTATGGCTACACCTTC; CDR3: CASGLSGQGANYGYTF; size: NA; D: TRBD1; J: TRBJ1-2; V: TRBV12-5
DNA: TGTGCCAGCAGCAAAATAGCGGGGCGGGACAATGAGCAGTTCTTC; CDR3: CASSKIAGRDNEQFF; size: few; D: TRBD2; J: TRBJ2-1; V: TRBV11-2
DNA: TGTGCCAGTAGTATAGATCTGACAGATACGCAGTATTTT; CDR3: CASSIDLTDTQYF; size: NA; D: NA; J: TRBJ2-3; V: TRBV19
DNA: TGTGCCAGTAGTATAGCCGGGACAGAGAATCAGCCCCAGCATTTT; CDR3: CASSIAGTENQPQHF; size: NA; D: TRBD1; J: TRBJ1-5; V: TRBV19